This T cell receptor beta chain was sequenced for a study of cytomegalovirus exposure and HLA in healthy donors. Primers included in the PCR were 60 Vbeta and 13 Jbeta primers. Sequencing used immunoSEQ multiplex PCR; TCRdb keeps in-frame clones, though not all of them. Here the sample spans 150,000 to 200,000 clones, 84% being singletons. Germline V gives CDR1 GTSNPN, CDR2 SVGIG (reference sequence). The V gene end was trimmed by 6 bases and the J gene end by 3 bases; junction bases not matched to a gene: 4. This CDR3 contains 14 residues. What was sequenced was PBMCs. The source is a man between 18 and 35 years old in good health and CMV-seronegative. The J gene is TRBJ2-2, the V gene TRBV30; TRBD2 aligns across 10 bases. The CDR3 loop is CACPGTSDTGELFF. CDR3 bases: TGTGCCTGCCCCGGGACTAGCGACACCGGGGAGCTGTTTTTT.